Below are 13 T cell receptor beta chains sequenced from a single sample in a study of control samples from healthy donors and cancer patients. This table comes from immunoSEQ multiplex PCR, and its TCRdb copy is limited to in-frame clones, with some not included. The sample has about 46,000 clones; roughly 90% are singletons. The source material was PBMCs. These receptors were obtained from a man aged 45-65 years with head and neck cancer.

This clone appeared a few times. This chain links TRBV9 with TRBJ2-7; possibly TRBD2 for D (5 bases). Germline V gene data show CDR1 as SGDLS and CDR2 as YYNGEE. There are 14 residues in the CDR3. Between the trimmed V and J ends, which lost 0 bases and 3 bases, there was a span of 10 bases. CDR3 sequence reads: CASSVGGLGYEQYF. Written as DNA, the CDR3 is TGTGCCAGCAGCGTAGGCGGGTTGGGCTACGAGCAGTACTTC.

CDR3 DNA: TGTGCCAGCAGCCAAGTTGGCGGCTACGAGCAGTACTTC. It codes for CASSQVGGYEQYF. The chain uses TRBV3-1 (or the pseudogene TRBV3-2) and TRBJ2-7; D gene unclear. CDR3 length: 13 amino acids. Trimming cost V 1 base and J 3 bases, with 7 bases left between them. Germline lookup yields CDR1 LGHDT and CDR2 YNNKEL (reference sequence).

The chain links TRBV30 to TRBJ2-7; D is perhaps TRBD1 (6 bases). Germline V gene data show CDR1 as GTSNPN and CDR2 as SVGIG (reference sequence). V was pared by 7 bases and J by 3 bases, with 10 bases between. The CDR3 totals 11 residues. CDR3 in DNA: TGTGCCTTACAGGGTATCTACGAGCAGTACTTC. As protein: CALQGIYEQYF.

CDR3 bases: TGCGCCAGCAGTTCGTCAAGTCGAGAGACCCAGTACTTC. This codes for CASSSSSRETQYF. This rearrangement joins TRBV10-1 to TRBJ2-5; D unresolved. The V gene's germline CDR1 is WNHNN and CDR2 SYGVQD (reference sequence). V shed 5 bases and J shed 4 bases, with 11 bases lying between them. There are 13 residues in the CDR3.

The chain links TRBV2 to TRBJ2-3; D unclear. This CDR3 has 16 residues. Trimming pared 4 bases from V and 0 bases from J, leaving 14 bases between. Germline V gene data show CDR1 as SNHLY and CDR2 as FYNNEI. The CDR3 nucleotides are TGTGCCAGCAGTGCCTTGGGCGAGCTTAGCACAGATACGCAGTATTTT. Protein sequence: CASSALGELSTDTQYF. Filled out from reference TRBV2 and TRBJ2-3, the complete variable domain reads EPEVTQTPSHQVTQMGQEVILRCVPISNHLYFYWYRQILGQKVEFLVSFYNNEISEKSEIFDDQFSVERPDGSNFTLKIRSTKLEDSAMYFCASSALGELSTDTQYFGPGTRLTVL.

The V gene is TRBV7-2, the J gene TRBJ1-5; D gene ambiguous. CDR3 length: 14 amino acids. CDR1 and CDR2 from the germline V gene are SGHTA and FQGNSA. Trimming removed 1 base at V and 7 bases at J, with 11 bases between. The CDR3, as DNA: TGTGCCAGCAGCTTAGGCGTGGGGTGGCAGCCCCAGCATTTT. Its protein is CASSLGVGWQPQHF.

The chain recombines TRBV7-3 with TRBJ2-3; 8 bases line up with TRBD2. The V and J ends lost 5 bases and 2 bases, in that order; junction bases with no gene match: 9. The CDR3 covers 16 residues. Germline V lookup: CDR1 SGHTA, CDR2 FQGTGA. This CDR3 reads CASSPQPLAVTDTQYF. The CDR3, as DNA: TGTGCCAGCAGCCCACAGCCACTAGCGGTCACAGATACGCAGTATTTT.

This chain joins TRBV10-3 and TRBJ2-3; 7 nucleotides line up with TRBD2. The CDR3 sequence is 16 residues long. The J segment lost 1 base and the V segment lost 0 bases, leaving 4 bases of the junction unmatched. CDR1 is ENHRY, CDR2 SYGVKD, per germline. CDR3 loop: CAISESGLAGTDTQYF. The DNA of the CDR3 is TGTGCCATCAGTGAGTCGGGGCTAGCGGGCACAGATACGCAGTATTTT.

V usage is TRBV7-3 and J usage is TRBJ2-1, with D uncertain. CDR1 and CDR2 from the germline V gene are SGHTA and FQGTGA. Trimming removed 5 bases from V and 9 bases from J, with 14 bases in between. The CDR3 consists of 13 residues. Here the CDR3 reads CASSRTRVTEQFF. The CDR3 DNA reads TGTGCCAGCAGCAGAACCCGGGTAACTGAGCAGTTCTTC.

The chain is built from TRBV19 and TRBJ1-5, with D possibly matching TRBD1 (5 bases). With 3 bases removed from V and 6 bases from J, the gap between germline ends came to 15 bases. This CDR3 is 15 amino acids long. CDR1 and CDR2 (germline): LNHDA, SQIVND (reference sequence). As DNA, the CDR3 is TGTGCCAGTAGTATGTCCGGCCAGGGTCGTCAGCCCCAGCATTTT. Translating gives CASSMSGQGRQPQHF.

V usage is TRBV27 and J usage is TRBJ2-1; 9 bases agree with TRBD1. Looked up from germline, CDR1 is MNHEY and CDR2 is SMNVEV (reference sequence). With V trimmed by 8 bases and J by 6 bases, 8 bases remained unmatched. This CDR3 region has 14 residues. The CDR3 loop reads CASQTGGFSNEQFF. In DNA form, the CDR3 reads TGTGCCAGCCAAACAGGGGGCTTTAGCAATGAGCAGTTCTTC.

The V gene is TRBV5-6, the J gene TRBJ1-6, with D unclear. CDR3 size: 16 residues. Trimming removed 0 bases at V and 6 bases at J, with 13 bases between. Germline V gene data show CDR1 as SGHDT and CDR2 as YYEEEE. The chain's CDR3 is CASSLEGGSGNSPLHF. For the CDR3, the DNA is TGTGCCAGCAGCTTGGAGGGTGGCTCGGGTAATTCACCCCTCCACTTT.

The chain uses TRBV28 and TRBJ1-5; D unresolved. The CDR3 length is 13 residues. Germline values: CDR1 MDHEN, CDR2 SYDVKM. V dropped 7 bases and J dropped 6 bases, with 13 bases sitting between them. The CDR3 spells CASKEEWRQPQHF. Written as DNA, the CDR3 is TGTGCCAGCAAAGAAGAGTGGCGTCAGCCCCAGCATTTT.